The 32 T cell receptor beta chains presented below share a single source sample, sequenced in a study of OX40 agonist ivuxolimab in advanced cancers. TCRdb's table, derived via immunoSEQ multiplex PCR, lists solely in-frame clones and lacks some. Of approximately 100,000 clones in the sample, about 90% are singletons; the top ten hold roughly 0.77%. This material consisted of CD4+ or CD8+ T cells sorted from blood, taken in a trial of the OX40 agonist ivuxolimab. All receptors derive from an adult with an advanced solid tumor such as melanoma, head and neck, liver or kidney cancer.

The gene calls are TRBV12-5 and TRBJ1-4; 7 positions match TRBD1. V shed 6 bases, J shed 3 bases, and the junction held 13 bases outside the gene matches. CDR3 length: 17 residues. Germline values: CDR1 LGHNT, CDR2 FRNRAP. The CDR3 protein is CASGRNTGELANEKLFF. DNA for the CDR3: TGTGCTAGTGGCCGCAATACAGGGGAGCTGGCTAATGAAAAACTGTTTTTT.

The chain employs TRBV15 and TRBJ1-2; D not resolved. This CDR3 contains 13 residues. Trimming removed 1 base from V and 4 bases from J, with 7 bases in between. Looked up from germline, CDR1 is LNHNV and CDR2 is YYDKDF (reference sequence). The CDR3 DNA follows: TGTGCCACCAGCAGAGGTAGGACCTATGGCTACACCTTC. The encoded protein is CATSRGRTYGYTF.

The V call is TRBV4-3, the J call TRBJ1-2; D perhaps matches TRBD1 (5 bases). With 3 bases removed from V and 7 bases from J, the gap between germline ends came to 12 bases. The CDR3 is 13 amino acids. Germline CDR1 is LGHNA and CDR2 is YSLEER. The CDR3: CASSQGERRGYTF. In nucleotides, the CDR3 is TGCGCCAGCAGCCAGGGGGAGAGGCGTGGCTACACCTTC.

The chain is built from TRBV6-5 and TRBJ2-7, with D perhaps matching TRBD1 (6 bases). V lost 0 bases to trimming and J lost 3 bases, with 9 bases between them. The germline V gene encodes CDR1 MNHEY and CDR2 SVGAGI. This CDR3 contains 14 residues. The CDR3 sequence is CASSYSAGVYEQYF. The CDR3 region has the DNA TGTGCCAGCAGTTACTCCGCAGGGGTCTACGAGCAGTACTTC.

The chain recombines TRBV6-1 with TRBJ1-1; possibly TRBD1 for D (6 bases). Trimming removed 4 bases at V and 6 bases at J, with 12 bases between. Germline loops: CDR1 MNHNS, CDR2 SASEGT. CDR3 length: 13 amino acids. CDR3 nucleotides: TGTGCCAGCAGTGGTTCGGGGGGCTCTGAAGCTTTCTTT. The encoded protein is CASSGSGGSEAFF.

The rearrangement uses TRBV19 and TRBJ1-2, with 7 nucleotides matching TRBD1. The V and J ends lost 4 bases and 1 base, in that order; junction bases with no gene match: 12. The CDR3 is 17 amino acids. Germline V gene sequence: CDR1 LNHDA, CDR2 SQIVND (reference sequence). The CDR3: CASSTRQGLEDNYGYTF. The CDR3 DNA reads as TGTGCCAGTAGTACCAGACAGGGCCTGGAAGATAACTATGGCTACACCTTC.

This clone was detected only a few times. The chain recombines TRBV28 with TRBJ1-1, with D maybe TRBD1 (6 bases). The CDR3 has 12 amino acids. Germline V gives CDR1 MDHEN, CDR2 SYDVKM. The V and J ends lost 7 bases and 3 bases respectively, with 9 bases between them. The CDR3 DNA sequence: TGTGCCAGCACGACAGGAGACACTGAAGCTTTCTTT. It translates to CASTTGDTEAFF.

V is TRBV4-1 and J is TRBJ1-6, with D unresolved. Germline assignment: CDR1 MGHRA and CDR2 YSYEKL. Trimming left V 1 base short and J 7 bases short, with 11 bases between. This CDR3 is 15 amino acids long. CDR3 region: CASSQVSDINSPLHF. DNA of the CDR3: TGCGCCAGCAGCCAAGTTAGCGACATCAATTCACCCCTCCACTTT.

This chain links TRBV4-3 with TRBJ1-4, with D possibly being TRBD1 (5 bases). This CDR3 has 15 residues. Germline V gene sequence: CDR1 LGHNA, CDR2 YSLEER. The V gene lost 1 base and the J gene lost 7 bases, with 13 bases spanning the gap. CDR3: CASSQATGTAEKLFF. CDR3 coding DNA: TGCGCCAGCAGCCAAGCTACCGGGACTGCTGAAAAACTGTTTTTT.

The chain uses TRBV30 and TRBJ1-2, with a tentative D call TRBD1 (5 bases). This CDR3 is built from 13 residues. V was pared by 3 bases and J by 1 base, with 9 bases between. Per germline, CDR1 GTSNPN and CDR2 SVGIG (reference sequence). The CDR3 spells CAWRQGLNYGYTF. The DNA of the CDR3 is TGTGCCTGGAGGCAGGGTCTTAACTATGGCTACACCTTC.

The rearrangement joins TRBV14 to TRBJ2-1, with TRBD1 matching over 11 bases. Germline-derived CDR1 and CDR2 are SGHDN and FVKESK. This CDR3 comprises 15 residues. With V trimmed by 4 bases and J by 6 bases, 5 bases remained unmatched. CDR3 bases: TGTGCCAGCAGCCGCCGGGACAGGGGGGCCAATGAGCAGTTCTTC. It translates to CASSRRDRGANEQFF.

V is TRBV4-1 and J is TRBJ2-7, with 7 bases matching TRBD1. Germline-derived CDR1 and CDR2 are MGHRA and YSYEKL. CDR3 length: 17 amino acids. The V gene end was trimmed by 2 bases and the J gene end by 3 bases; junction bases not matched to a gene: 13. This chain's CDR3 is CASSQFLLGRGFYEQYF. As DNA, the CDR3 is TGCGCCAGCAGCCAATTTCTTCTGGGCAGGGGGTTCTACGAGCAGTACTTC.

The CDR3 spells CASSPEGNSPLHF. CDR3 coding DNA: TGTGCCAGTAGTCCCGAAGGAAATTCACCCCTCCACTTT. The chain has TRBV19 and TRBJ1-6; D is unresolved. Trimming removed 5 bases from V and 7 bases from J, with 9 bases in between. CDR1 and CDR2 (germline): LNHDA, SQIVND (reference sequence). The CDR3 covers 13 residues.

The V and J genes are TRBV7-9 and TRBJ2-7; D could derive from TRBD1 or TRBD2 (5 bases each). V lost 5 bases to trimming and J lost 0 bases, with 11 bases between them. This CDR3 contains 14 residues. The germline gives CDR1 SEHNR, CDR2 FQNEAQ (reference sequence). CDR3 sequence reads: CASSARDPSYEQYF. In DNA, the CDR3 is TGTGCCAGCAGCGCCCGGGACCCCTCCTACGAGCAGTACTTC.

Here the CDR3 DNA reads TGTGCCAGCAGCTTGGTTCTGGGGGCGCGAGGCTACACCTTC. Its translation: CASSLVLGARGYTF. The V and J genes are TRBV5-8 and TRBJ1-2; perhaps TRBD1 as D (6 bases). The CDR3 length is 14 residues. Trimming took off 0 bases at V and 8 bases at J, with 14 bases between the two ends. Germline V CDR1 and CDR2: SGHTS, YDEGEE. Using reference TRBV5-8 and TRBJ1-2 for the parts outside the CDR3, the full variable domain is EAGVTQSPTHLIKTRGQQATLRCSPISGHTSVYWYQQALGLGLQFLLWYDEGEERNRGNFPPRFSGRQFPNYSSELNVNALELEDSALYLCASSLVLGARGYTFGSGTRLTVV.

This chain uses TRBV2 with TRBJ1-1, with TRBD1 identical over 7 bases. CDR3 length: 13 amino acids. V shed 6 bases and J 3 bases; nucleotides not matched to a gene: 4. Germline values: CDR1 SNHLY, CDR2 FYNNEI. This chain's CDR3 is CASRTGRDTEAFF. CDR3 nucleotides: TGTGCCAGCAGGACAGGGAGGGACACTGAAGCTTTCTTT.

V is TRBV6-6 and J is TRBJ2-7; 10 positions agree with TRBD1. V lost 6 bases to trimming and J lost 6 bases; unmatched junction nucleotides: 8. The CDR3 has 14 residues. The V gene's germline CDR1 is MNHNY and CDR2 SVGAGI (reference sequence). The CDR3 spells CASRLGQGLIEQYF. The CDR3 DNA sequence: TGTGCCAGCAGACTGGGACAGGGGCTCATCGAGCAGTACTTC.

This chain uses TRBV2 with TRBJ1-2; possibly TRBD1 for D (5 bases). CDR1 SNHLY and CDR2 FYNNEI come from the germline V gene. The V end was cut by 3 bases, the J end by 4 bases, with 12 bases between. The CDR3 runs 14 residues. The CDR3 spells CASSDGTGGYGYTF. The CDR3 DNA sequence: TGTGCCAGCAGTGACGGGACGGGGGGCTATGGCTACACCTTC.

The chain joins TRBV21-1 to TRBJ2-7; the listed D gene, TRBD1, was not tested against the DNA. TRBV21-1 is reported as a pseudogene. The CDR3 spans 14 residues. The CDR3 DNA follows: TGTGCCAGCAGGTACCGACAGGCGATCTACGAGCAGTACTTC. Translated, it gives CASRYRQAIYEQYF.

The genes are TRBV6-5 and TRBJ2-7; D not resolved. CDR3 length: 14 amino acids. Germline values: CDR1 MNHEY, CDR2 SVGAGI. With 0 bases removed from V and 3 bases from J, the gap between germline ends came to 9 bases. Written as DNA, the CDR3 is TGTGCCAGCAGTTACTCTTACGGATACTACGAGCAGTACTTC. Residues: CASSYSYGYYEQYF.

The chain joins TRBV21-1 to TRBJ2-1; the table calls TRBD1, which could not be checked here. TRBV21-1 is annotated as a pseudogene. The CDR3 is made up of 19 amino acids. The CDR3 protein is CASSYSGCHRGPTYNEQFF. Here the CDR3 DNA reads TGTGCCAGCAGCTACTCAGGGTGTCACAGGGGGCCCACCTACAATGAGCAGTTCTTC.

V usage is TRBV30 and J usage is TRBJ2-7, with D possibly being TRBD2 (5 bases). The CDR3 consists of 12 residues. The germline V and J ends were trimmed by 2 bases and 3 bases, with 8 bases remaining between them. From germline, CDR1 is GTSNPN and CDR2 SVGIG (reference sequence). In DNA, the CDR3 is TGTGCCTGGAGTAAGGCGGGCTACGAGCAGTACTTC. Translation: CAWSKAGYEQYF.

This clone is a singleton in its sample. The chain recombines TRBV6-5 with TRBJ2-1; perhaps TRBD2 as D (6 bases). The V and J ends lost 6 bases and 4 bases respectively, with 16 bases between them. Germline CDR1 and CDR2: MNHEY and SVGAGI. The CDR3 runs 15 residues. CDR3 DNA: TGTGCCAGCAGCTTGGGGGGTCCTGTTTACAATGAGCAGTTCTTC. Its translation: CASSLGGPVYNEQFF.

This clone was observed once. The CDR3 DNA reads TGTGCAAGTCGCTTTGGGACTAGGGCAAAGGATACGCAGTATTTT. It is translated as CASRFGTRAKDTQYF. This rearrangement joins TRBV12-2 to TRBJ2-3; TRBD2, as called in the table, went unchecked against the DNA. TRBV12-2 is a documented pseudogene. The CDR3 loop spans 15 amino acids.

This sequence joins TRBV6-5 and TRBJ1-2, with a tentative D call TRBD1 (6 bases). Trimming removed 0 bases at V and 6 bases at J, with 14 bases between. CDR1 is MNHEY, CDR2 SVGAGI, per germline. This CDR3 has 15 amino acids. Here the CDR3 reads CASSYSRGSPDGYTF. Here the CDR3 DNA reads TGTGCCAGCAGTTACTCGAGGGGGTCGCCGGATGGCTACACCTTC.

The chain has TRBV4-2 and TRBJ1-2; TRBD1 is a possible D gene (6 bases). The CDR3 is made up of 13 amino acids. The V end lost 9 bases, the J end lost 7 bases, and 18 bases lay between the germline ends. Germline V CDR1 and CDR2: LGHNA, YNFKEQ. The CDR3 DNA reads TGTGCCAGTACGTCCCCGGGGGCTGGTGGCTACACCTTC. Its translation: CASTSPGAGGYTF.

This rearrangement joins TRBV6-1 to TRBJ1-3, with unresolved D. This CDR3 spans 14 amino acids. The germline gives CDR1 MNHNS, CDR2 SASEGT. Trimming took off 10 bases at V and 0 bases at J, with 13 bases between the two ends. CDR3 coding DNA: TGTGCCACCACGCCGCGGGGCTCTGGAAACACCATATATTTT. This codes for CATTPRGSGNTIYF.

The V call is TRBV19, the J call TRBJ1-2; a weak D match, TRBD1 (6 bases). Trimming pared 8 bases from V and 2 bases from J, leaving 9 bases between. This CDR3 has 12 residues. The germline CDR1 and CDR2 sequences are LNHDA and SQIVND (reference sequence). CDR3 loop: CASYRENYGYTF. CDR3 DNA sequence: TGTGCCAGTTACAGGGAAAACTATGGCTACACCTTC.

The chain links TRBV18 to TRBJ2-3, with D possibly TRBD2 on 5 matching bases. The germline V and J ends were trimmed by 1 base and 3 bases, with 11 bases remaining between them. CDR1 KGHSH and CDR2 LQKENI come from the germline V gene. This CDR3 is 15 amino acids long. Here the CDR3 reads CASSPQRASTDTQYF. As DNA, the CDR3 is TGTGCCAGCTCACCACAGAGGGCCTCTACAGATACGCAGTATTTT.

The CDR3 sequence is CASSASTSPELRQYF. The CDR3 nucleotides read TGTGCCAGCAGCGCGTCGACTAGCCCGGAGTTACGGCAGTACTTC. The rearrangement uses TRBV9 and TRBJ2-7; 7 bases are shared with TRBD2. Germline values: CDR1 SGDLS, CDR2 YYNGEE. V dropped 3 bases and J dropped 9; count of bases not matched to a gene: 15. The CDR3 consists of 15 residues.

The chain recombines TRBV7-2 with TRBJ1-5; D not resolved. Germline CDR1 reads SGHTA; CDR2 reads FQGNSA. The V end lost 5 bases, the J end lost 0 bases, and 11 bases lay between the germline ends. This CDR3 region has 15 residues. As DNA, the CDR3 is TGTGCCAGCAGCCCGGTGCATGGTAGCAATCAGCCCCAGCATTTT. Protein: CASSPVHGSNQPQHF. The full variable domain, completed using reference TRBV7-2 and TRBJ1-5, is GAGVSQSPSNKVTEKGKDVELRCDPISGHTALYWYRQSLGQGLEFLIYFQGNSAPDKSGLPSDRFSAERTGGSVSTLTIQRTQQEDSAVYLCASSPVHGSNQPQHFGDGTRLSIL.

CDR3 region: CASSLGTGELFF. The CDR3 DNA reads as TGTGCCAGCAGCTTGGGGACCGGGGAGCTGTTTTTT. The J gene is TRBJ2-2, the V gene TRBV7-3; D remains unclear. Trimming left V 3 bases short and J 5 bases short, with 4 bases between. This CDR3 is built from 12 residues. CDR1 and CDR2 (germline): SGHTA, FQGTGA.